This record covers a single T cell receptor beta chain. Its antigen is not identified. This specimen belongs to a study of blood T cells in healthy people across ages. Overall study findings and caveats: Expanded clonotype shifts may have been confounded, as the donors had an unknown CMV status. TCR beta diversity, measured per million T cells, fell in a roughly linear way with age.

Samples had at least 7 million PBMCs isolated from them. With 6 bases removed from V and 8 bases from J, the gap between germline ends came to 16 bases. CDR3 size: 14 residues. Germline V CDR1 and CDR2: ENHRY, SYGVKD. Next came a second PCR, run for 7 to 11 cycles, which used a sample-barcoded 5' primer along with a J-beta primer mix. MiXCR was run by TCRdb on the 5' RACE reads, yielding one entry per CDR3 protein. The sample records roughly 800,000 distinct CDR3 sequences, roughly 35% being singletons. The sample comprised blood. This TCR came from a man aged 18 to 30 in good health. The chain carries TRBV10-3 and TRBJ2-2; no clear D gene. CDR3 nucleotides: TGTGCCATCAGACTAACCGACTCCGGTGGGGAGCTGTTTTTT. As protein: CAIRLTDSGGELFF.